Shown below are 10 T cell receptor beta chains from a single sample sequenced in a study of blood T cell repertoires in COVID-19. Produced via immunoSEQ multiplex PCR; TCRdb's table is partial and in-frame only. The data hold about 190,000 clones, with approximately 84% observed a single time. The sequencing input was PBMCs or T cells enriched from blood (not recorded which). The source is a woman aged 25 to 45 who had recovered from COVID-19.

The table lists this clone with a count of one. V usage is TRBV5-1 and J usage is TRBJ1-2, with D perhaps TRBD1 (6 bases). The V end was cut by 3 bases, the J end by 2 bases, with 11 bases between. Germline-derived CDR1 and CDR2 are SGHRS and YFSETQ. There are 14 residues in the CDR3. The CDR3 DNA follows: TGCGCCAGCAGCTCACAGGGTTTCAACTATGGCTACACCTTC. It is translated as CASSSQGFNYGYTF.

This chain connects TRBV29-1 to TRBJ2-7, with D perhaps TRBD1 (6 bases). V was shortened by 6 bases and J by 5 bases, with 23 bases between the two germline ends. The CDR3 runs 15 residues. Germline lookup yields CDR1 SQVTM and CDR2 ANQGSEA. The CDR3 protein is CSVELTTGMIDEQYF. The DNA for the CDR3 is TGCAGCGTCGAACTAACAACAGGGATGATCGACGAGCAGTACTTC.

The V and J genes are TRBV7-2 and TRBJ1-2, with D hard to call. Per the germline V gene, CDR1 is SGHTA and CDR2 is FQGNSA. Trimming pared 5 bases from V and 4 bases from J, leaving 8 bases between. The CDR3 has 12 amino acids. CDR3 loop: CASSAGSYGYTF. CDR3 DNA: TGTGCCAGCAGCGCAGGAAGCTATGGCTACACCTTC. Together with reference TRBV7-2 and TRBJ1-2, the CDR3 gives the full variable domain: GAGVSQSPSNKVTEKGKDVELRCDPISGHTALYWYRQSLGQGLEFLIYFQGNSAPDKSGLPSDRFSAERTGGSVSTLTIQRTQQEDSAVYLCASSAGSYGYTFGSGTRLTVV.

V usage is TRBV19 and J usage is TRBJ2-7; D is possibly TRBD1 (6 bases). The V gene lost 2 bases and the J gene lost 2 bases, with 10 bases spanning the gap. Germline-derived CDR1 and CDR2 are LNHDA and SQIVND (reference sequence). The length of the CDR3 is 14 residues. The CDR3 sequence is CASSITGITYEQYF. As DNA, the CDR3 is TGTGCCAGTAGTATAACAGGGATCACCTACGAGCAGTACTTC. The whole variable domain, remainder taken from reference TRBV19 and TRBJ2-7, is DGGITQSPKYLFRKEGQNVTLSCEQNLNHDAMYWYRQDPGQGLRLIYYSQIVNDFQKGDIAEGYSVSREKKESFPLTVTSAQKNPTAFYLCASSITGITYEQYFGPGTRLTVT.

The chain links TRBV5-6 to TRBJ1-3; D uncertain. This CDR3 comprises 14 residues. The V and J ends lost 4 bases and 4 bases respectively, with 12 bases between them. Germline CDR1 is SGHDT and CDR2 is YYEEEE. The CDR3 loop reads CASSPLGAGNTIYF. The CDR3, as DNA: TGTGCCAGCAGCCCGTTGGGCGCCGGAAACACCATATATTTT.

This rearrangement joins TRBV24-1 to TRBJ2-1, with TRBD1 matching over 8 bases. Germline CDR1 reads KGHDR; CDR2 reads SFDVKD. This CDR3 is built from 15 residues. The V and J ends lost 4 bases and 7 bases, in that order; junction bases with no gene match: 8. The CDR3 sequence: CATSEIGQGSNEQFF. The DNA of the CDR3 is TGTGCCACCAGTGAGATCGGACAGGGTTCGAATGAGCAGTTCTTC.

The chain is built from TRBV6-1 and TRBJ2-1; 9 bases fit TRBD1. The CDR3 spans 14 residues. The germline V gene has CDR1 MNHNS and CDR2 SASEGT. V shed 6 bases and J 8 bases; nucleotides not matched to a gene: 8. DNA of the CDR3: TGTGCCAGCAGCCCGGACAGGGGTGGGGATGAGCAGTTCTTC. This gives the protein CASSPDRGGDEQFF.

The chain uses TRBV12-5 and TRBJ2-5, with TRBD2 matching 10 bases. Unmatched junction bases numbered 4, after V lost 3 bases and J lost 3 bases. Germline V gene lookup returns CDR1 LGHNT and CDR2 FRNRAP. The CDR3 is 15 residues long. The CDR3 loop is CASGFGLAGEETQYF. The CDR3 DNA is TGTGCTAGTGGTTTTGGGCTAGCGGGGGAAGAGACCCAGTACTTC.

There are a few counts of this clone. The chain recombines TRBV19 with TRBJ1-5, with 7 bases matching TRBD1. V dropped 6 bases and J dropped 7; count of bases not matched to a gene: 3. Germline V gene lookup returns CDR1 LNHDA and CDR2 SQIVND (reference sequence). CDR3 length: 12 amino acids. The CDR3 here is CASRTGPQPQHF. DNA of the CDR3: TGTGCCAGTAGGACAGGGCCCCAGCCCCAGCATTTT.

The V and J genes are TRBV21-1 and TRBJ2-3; the table's D call, TRBD2, has no DNA check behind it. TRBV21-1 counts as a pseudogene. The CDR3 totals 17 residues. The DNA of the CDR3 is TGTGCCAGCAGCAAAGTCGGCGGGGGGGAAAACGAGAGTACGCAGTATTTT. This encodes CASSKVGGGENESTQYF.